Here is one T cell receptor beta chain with its context. The antigen is undetermined. Clones were sequenced by immunoSEQ multiplex PCR, and TCRdb holds only the in-frame ones, with some missing. The sample records roughly 50,000 clones, more than 85% being singletons. The sample is drawn from a study of OX40 agonist ivuxolimab in advanced cancers. About the study: Enrolled patients in dose escalation had cancers that were hepatocellular carcinoma, melanoma, renal cell or head and neck cancer.

Study-wide results and caveats: Near-lowest levels of clonal expansion characterized partial responders at 0.1-3.0 mg/kg. CD4+ and CD8+ blood T cells expanded clonally by week 6 at 0.1 to 3.0 mg/kg.

This CDR3 is 16 amino acids long. Per the germline V gene, CDR1 is MNHEY and CDR2 is SMNVEV (reference sequence). V gave up 6 bases and J gave up 0 bases, with 15 bases separating them. Sequences were derived from CD4+ or CD8+ T cells sorted from blood, sampled in a trial of the OX40 agonist ivuxolimab. This chain links TRBV27 with TRBJ2-1; tentatively, D is TRBD1 (6 bases). The clonotype comes from an adult with an advanced solid tumor such as melanoma, head and neck, liver or kidney cancer. The CDR3 spells CASRKLQGSSYNEQFF. Here the CDR3 DNA reads TGTGCCAGCAGGAAACTACAGGGATCCTCCTACAATGAGCAGTTCTTC.